This entry lists 20 T cell receptor beta chains sequenced from one sample in a study of T cell repertoires in cytomegalovirus infection. These TCRs' antigens remain unknown. TCRdb reprocessed the reads via MiXCR and lists one record per CDR3 protein. The table includes roughly 45,000 distinct CDR3 sequences, roughly 20% detected once. Sequencing used PBMCs, sequenced either directly or after in vitro stimulation (not recorded which). These receptors were taken from a human donor in good health (CMV status not recorded). Some clones in this sample may be carry-over from other donors' samples.

V is TRBV6-5 and J is TRBJ2-1; TRBD2 aligns across 9 bases. From germline, CDR1 is MNHEY and CDR2 SVGAGI. This CDR3 contains 18 residues. V shed 4 bases and J 4 bases; nucleotides not matched to a gene: 14. As DNA, the CDR3 is TGTGCCAGCAGTTCGATTAGCGGGGGTGATGCCCGATACAATGAGCAGTTCTTC. Its protein is CASSSISGGDARYNEQFF.

This clonotype has a count of ten or more. The chain joins TRBV7-2 to TRBJ1-3; 10 nucleotides agree with TRBD1. Germline V gene data show CDR1 as SGHTA and CDR2 as FQGNSA. Trimming cost V 3 bases and J 4 bases; bases outside gene matches: 18. The CDR3 has 20 residues. CDR3 sequence (DNA): TGTGCCAGCAGCTTGGGGGCGGAGAGCCCCGACAGGGGGCAAGGAAACACCATATATTTT. Its protein is CASSLGAESPDRGQGNTIYF.

The J gene is TRBJ2-1, the V gene TRBV5-1, with D hard to call. Per the germline V gene, CDR1 is SGHRS and CDR2 is YFSETQ. The V end was cut by 0 bases, the J end by 6 bases, with 10 bases between. The CDR3 has 14 residues. The CDR3 bases are TGCGCCAGCAGCTTGGCCGTGGAGTTCAATGAGCAGTTCTTC. The encoded protein is CASSLAVEFNEQFF.

This clonotype has ten or more counts. The J gene is TRBJ1-4, the V gene TRBV5-1, with no clear D. Germline CDR1 and CDR2: SGHRS and YFSETQ. This CDR3 is 14 amino acids long. Trimming pared 1 base from V and 6 bases from J, leaving 10 bases between. CDR3 amino acids: CASSLRGYDEKLFF. DNA of the CDR3: TGCGCCAGCAGCTTGCGAGGGTATGATGAAAAACTGTTTTTT.

This clonotype was picked up many times. The chain links TRBV7-2 to TRBJ1-2, with TRBD1 as a possible D gene (5 bases). CDR1 and CDR2 from the germline V gene are SGHTA and FQGNSA. Trimming removed 5 bases at V and 6 bases at J, with 22 bases between. The CDR3 has 16 residues. The CDR3 DNA reads as TGTGCCAGCAGCCCCCAGGGATTTGGCAGCATGAATGGCTACACCTTC. Amino acids: CASSPQGFGSMNGYTF.

This clonotype was seen a handful of times. This chain connects TRBV14 to TRBJ1-3; no clear D. The germline V gene encodes CDR1 SGHDN and CDR2 FVKESK. This CDR3 spans 12 amino acids. Trimming took 8 bases from V and 3 from J, leaving 8 bases between them. The CDR3 DNA sequence: TGTGCCAGCGGGTCCCTTGGAAACACCATATATTTT. It is translated as CASGSLGNTIYF. The variable domain in full, completed from reference TRBV14 and TRBJ1-3, reads EAGVTQFPSHSVIEKGQTVTLRCDPISGHDNLYWYRRVMGKEIKFLLHFVKESKQDESGMPNNRFLAERTGGTYSTLKVQPAELEDSGVYFCASGSLGNTIYFGEGSWLTVV.

This clonotype has more than one count but fewer than ten. The chain couples TRBV11-2 to TRBJ1-3, with D perhaps matching TRBD1 (5 bases). V was trimmed by 5 bases and J by 2 bases, leaving 13 bases between them. The CDR3 totals 15 residues. In germline, CDR1 is SGHAT, CDR2 FQNNGV. This CDR3 is CASSPAGATGNTIYF. CDR3 coding DNA: TGTGCCAGCAGCCCGGCCGGGGCGACTGGAAACACCATATATTTT.

V usage is TRBV20-1 and J usage is TRBJ2-1; TRBD1 agrees at 7 bases. This CDR3 is built from 15 residues. With 5 bases clipped from V and 3 bases from J, the junction kept 10 bases outside the gene matches. Germline loops: CDR1 DFQATT, CDR2 SNEGSKA (reference sequence). The CDR3 DNA reads TGCAGTGCTCGCCAGGAACAGGGGCGCTACAATGAGCAGTTCTTC. Encoded protein: CSARQEQGRYNEQFF.

This clonotype was seen a few times. The rearrangement uses TRBV7-8 and TRBJ1-1; 9 positions agree with TRBD1. Germline trimming cut 3 bases from V and 3 bases from J; bases unmatched to any gene: 2. This CDR3 contains 14 residues. The germline V gene encodes CDR1 SGHVS and CDR2 FQNEAQ. Here the CDR3 DNA reads TGTGCCAGCAGCTTGGGGACAGGGTACACTGAAGCTTTCTTT. The encoded protein is CASSLGTGYTEAFF. Filled out from reference TRBV7-8 and TRBJ1-1, the complete variable domain reads GAGVSQSPRYKVAKRGQDVALRCDPISGHVSLFWYQQALGQGPEFLTYFQNEAQLDKSGLPSDRFFAERPEGSVSTLKIQRTQQEDSAVYLCASSLGTGYTEAFFGQGTRLTVV.

The V call is TRBV6-5, the J call TRBJ2-7, with a tentative D call TRBD2 (5 bases). Trimming took off 5 bases at V and 6 bases at J, with 8 bases between the two ends. Germline-derived CDR1 and CDR2 are MNHEY and SVGAGI. CDR3 length: 11 amino acids. DNA of the CDR3: TGTGCCAGCAGTGGAGGTCGCGAGCAGTACTTC. Amino acids: CASSGGREQYF.

The sample holds a few counts of this clonotype. The J gene is TRBJ2-3, the V gene TRBV6-6; no firm D call. CDR1 MNHNY and CDR2 SVGAGI come from the germline V gene (reference sequence). V shed 5 bases and J shed 2 bases, with 11 bases lying between them. The CDR3 has 14 residues. The CDR3 loop reads CASSLGLTTDTQYF. The CDR3 DNA reads TGTGCCAGCAGTCTAGGCCTTACCACAGATACGCAGTATTTT.

This clonotype was seen repeatedly, ten times or more. The chain is built from TRBV7-8 and TRBJ2-1; no clear D. The V end lost 4 bases, the J end lost 3 bases, and 10 bases lay between the germline ends. The CDR3 length is 14 residues. Germline V gene sequence: CDR1 SGHVS, CDR2 FQNEAQ. CDR3 in DNA: TGTGCCAGCAGCTCCTCTACTCTCTACAATGAGCAGTTCTTC. It encodes CASSSSTLYNEQFF.

The genes are TRBV2 and TRBJ2-5, with 9 bases identical to TRBD2. The length of the CDR3 is 15 residues. The J segment lost 4 bases and the V segment lost 6 bases, leaving 9 bases of the junction unmatched. Germline V gene sequence: CDR1 SNHLY, CDR2 FYNNEI. CDR3: CASRQSRTSAETQYF. The CDR3 nucleotides read TGTGCCAGCAGACAAAGTAGGACTAGCGCAGAGACCCAGTACTTC.

This clonotype showed up many times. The rearrangement joins TRBV12-3 or TRBV12-4 to TRBJ2-1; tentative D call: TRBD1 (5 bases). V was shortened by 1 base and J by 8 bases, with 9 bases between the two germline ends. The CDR3 consists of 13 residues. CDR3 in DNA: TGTGCCAGCAGTTTAGACAGGTCTTATGAGCAGTTCTTC. Translated, it gives CASSLDRSYEQFF.

The V call is TRBV29-1, the J call TRBJ2-5; 10 bases map to TRBD2. Per germline, CDR1 SQVTM and CDR2 ANQGSEA. The CDR3 extends over 13 amino acids. The V gene end was trimmed by 6 bases and the J gene end by 5 bases; junction bases not matched to a gene: 6. CDR3 nucleotide sequence: TGCAGCGTGGGAGCGGGAGGGGGGGAGACCCAGTACTTC. Protein sequence: CSVGAGGGETQYF.

V and J are TRBV30 and TRBJ2-1; no clear D gene. The germline CDR1 and CDR2 sequences are GTSNPN and SVGIG (reference sequence). V gave up 3 bases and J gave up 6 bases, with 12 bases separating them. The CDR3 covers 13 residues. The CDR3 here is CAWRRLEVNEQFF. As DNA, the CDR3 is TGTGCCTGGAGACGATTAGAAGTCAATGAGCAGTTCTTC.

This clonotype was counted only a few times. V is TRBV19 and J is TRBJ2-7; TRBD2 aligns across 8 bases. The CDR3 spans 16 residues. V dropped 2 bases and J dropped 6; count of bases not matched to a gene: 12. CDR1 is LNHDA, CDR2 SQIVND, per germline (reference sequence). This chain's CDR3 is CASSITAREERFEQYF. CDR3 in DNA: TGTGCCAGTAGTATAACGGCGCGGGAGGAGAGGTTCGAGCAGTACTTC.

This clonotype was observed many times. The chain employs TRBV10-3 and TRBJ2-7; 7 bases fit TRBD1. This CDR3 is 15 amino acids long. V was pared by 7 bases and J by 0 bases, with 9 bases of the junction left unmatched. Germline CDR1 reads ENHRY; CDR2 reads SYGVKD. The CDR3 loop reads CAIMGSGGNSYEQYF. CDR3 nucleotide sequence: TGTGCCATCATGGGGTCAGGGGGAAACTCCTACGAGCAGTACTTC.

This clonotype was picked up a small number of times. V usage is TRBV7-2 and J usage is TRBJ2-1; 12 positions agree with TRBD2. Per the germline V gene, CDR1 is SGHTA and CDR2 is FQGNSA. This CDR3 is built from 17 residues. With V trimmed by 6 bases and J by 0 bases, 6 bases remained unmatched. CDR3: CASRAGLAGLSYNEQFF. DNA for the CDR3: TGTGCCAGCAGAGCTGGACTAGCGGGGCTCTCCTACAATGAGCAGTTCTTC.

The rearrangement uses TRBV7-2 and TRBJ2-3; no clear D gene. CDR1 SGHTA and CDR2 FQGNSA come from the germline V gene. With 6 bases removed from V and 2 bases from J, the gap between germline ends came to 3 bases. The CDR3 is 11 residues long. The CDR3 reads CASRITDTQYF. In DNA form, the CDR3 reads TGTGCCAGCAGGATCACAGATACGCAGTATTTT.